This T cell receptor (beta chain) is from a study of OX40 agonist ivuxolimab in advanced cancers. This CDR3 contains 15 residues. Per the germline V gene, CDR1 is MGHRA and CDR2 is YSYEKL. The trim removed 1 base at V and 6 bases at J, leaving 4 bases unmatched. Repertoires were generated with immunoSEQ multiplex PCR, while TCRdb's copy carries only in-frame clones and drops some. The repertoire holds about 70,000 clones, around 84% seen once, with roughly 6.2% in the top ten. The sequence was collected from an adult with an advanced solid tumor such as melanoma, head and neck, liver or kidney cancer. The sample was CD4+ or CD8+ T cells sorted from blood, taken in a trial of the OX40 agonist ivuxolimab. The chain employs TRBV4-1 and TRBJ2-4; TRBD1 agrees at 9 bases. The CDR3 loop reads CASSQGETGGNIQYF. CDR3 DNA: TGCGCCAGCAGCCAAGGCGAGACAGGGGGAAACATTCAGTACTTC.